Below are 3 T cell receptor beta chains sequenced from a single sample in a study of T-cell memory formation after mild COVID-19. TCRdb re-analysed the 5' RACE reads in MiXCR, keeping a single row per CDR3 protein. The repertoire holds 300,000 to 350,000 distinct CDR3 sequences, with about an eighth as singletons. The material sequenced was PBMCs or a T cell subset sorted from them (not recorded which). Every receptor here comes from a man between 18 and 29 years old who had mild COVID-19 (a few samples of this study predate the infection). Cell type and time point are not known.

This clonotype has ten or more counts. The chain uses TRBV24-1 and TRBJ2-3; TRBD1 agrees at 10 bases. V gave up 10 bases and J gave up 5 bases; unmatched junction bases: 5. Germline CDR1 reads KGHDR; CDR2 reads SFDVKD. CDR3 length: 13 amino acids. CDR3 residues: CATKTGGGDTQYF. The CDR3, as DNA: TGTGCCACTAAGACAGGGGGCGGAGATACGCAGTATTTT.

The V call is TRBV4-3, the J call TRBJ2-2; no clear D gene. Trimming took off 1 base at V and 6 bases at J, with 9 bases between the two ends. CDR1 and CDR2 (germline): LGHNA, YSLEER. The CDR3 loop spans 14 amino acids. The CDR3 nucleotides are TGCGCCAGCAGCCAAGTTGGCGGCCCCGGGGAGCTGTTTTTT. As protein: CASSQVGGPGELFF.

This clonotype was detected a few times. This sequence joins TRBV7-2 and TRBJ2-2; D possibly matches TRBD1 or TRBD2 (5 bases each). Trimming took off 5 bases at V and 1 base at J, with 14 bases between the two ends. The CDR3 totals 16 residues. CDR1 SGHTA and CDR2 FQGNSA come from the germline V gene. The CDR3 loop reads CASSPFGALNTGELFF. DNA for the CDR3: TGTGCCAGCAGCCCGTTCGGGGCCTTGAACACCGGGGAGCTGTTTTTT.